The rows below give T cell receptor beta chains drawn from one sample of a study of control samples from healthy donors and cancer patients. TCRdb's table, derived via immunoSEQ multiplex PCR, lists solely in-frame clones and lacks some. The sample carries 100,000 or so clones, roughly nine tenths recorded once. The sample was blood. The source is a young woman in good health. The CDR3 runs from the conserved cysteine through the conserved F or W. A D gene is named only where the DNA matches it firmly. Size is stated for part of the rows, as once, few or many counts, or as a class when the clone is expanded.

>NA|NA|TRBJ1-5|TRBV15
CATSRRDQPQHF
TGTGCCACCAGCAGGAGGGATCAGCCCCAGCATTTT
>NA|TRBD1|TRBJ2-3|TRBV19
CASSIGGQRFTDTQYF
TGTGCCAGTAGTATAGGGGGACAGAGATTCACAGATACGCAGTATTTT
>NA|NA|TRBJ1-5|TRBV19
CASSIQGLRQHF
TGTGCCAGTAGTATCCAGGGCCTGCGCCAGCATTTT
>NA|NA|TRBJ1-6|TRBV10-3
CAISPTPRENSPLHF
TGTGCCATCAGTCCGACTCCGCGGGAAAATTCACCCCTCCACTTT
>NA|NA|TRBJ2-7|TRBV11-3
CASSRTTSYEQYF
TGTGCCAGCAGCCGGACGACTTCCTACGAGCAGTACTTC
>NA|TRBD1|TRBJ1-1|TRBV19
CASSASSGGSFPEAFF
TGTGCCAGTAGTGCAAGTTCAGGGGGGTCCTTCCCTGAAGCTTTCTTT
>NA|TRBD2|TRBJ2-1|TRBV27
CASRPQLAGKYNEQFF
TGTGCCAGCAGGCCCCAATTAGCGGGAAAATACAATGAGCAGTTCTTC
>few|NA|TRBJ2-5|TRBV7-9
CASSFRGSEETQYF
TGTGCCAGCAGCTTCCGAGGTAGTGAGGAGACCCAGTACTTC
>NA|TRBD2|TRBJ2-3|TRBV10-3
CAISLETSGSTDTQYF
TGTGCCATCAGTCTAGAGACTAGCGGGAGCACAGATACGCAGTATTTT
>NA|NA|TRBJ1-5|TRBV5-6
CASSLGGEQPQHF
TGTGCCAGCAGCTTAGGGGGGGAACAGCCCCAGCATTTT
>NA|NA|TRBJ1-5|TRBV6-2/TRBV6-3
CASSYYSLQPQHF
TGTGCCAGCAGTTACTACAGCCTACAGCCCCAGCATTTT
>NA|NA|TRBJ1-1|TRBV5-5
CASSLDIYTEAFF
TGTGCCAGCAGCTTGGATATCTACACTGAAGCTTTCTTT
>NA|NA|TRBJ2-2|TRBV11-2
CASSKGGYTGELFF
TGTGCCAGCAGCAAGGGGGGGTACACCGGGGAGCTGTTTTTT
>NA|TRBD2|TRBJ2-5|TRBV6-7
CASRRGSFVGGALETQYF
TGTGCCAGCAGACGAGGTAGTTTCGTCGGGGGGGCCTTGGAGACCCAGTACTTC
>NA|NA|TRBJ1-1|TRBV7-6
CASSPGMNTEAFF
TGTGCCAGCAGCCCCGGGATGAACACTGAAGCTTTCTTT
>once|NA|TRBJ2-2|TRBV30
CAWRRGDVGELFF
TGTGCCTGGAGAAGGGGGGACGTCGGGGAGCTGTTTTTT
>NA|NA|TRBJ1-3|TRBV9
CASSVAPRQSASSGNTIYF
TGTGCCAGCAGCGTAGCTCCTAGGCAGAGTGCCTCCTCTGGAAACACCATATATTTT
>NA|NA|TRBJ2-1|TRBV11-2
CASSLYYNEQFF
TGTGCCAGCAGCTTGTATTACAATGAGCAGTTCTTC
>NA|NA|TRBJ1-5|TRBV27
CASSLLTGGNQPQHF
TGTGCCAGCAGTTTGTTAACCGGGGGCAATCAGCCCCAGCATTTT
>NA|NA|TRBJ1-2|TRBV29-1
CSVPKVSYGYTF
TGCAGCGTTCCCAAGGTCTCATATGGCTACACCTTC
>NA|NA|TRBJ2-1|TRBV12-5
CASAQAERIYNEQFF
TGTGCTAGTGCTCAAGCCGAGAGAATCTACAATGAGCAGTTCTTC
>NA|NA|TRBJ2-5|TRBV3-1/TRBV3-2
CASSQGELSSAETQYF
TGTGCCAGCAGCCAAGGGGAGTTATCGAGCGCAGAGACCCAGTACTTC
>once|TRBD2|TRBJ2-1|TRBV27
CASSPLLAGVGNEQFF
TGTGCCAGCAGTCCCCTTCTAGCGGGAGTGGGCAATGAGCAGTTCTTC
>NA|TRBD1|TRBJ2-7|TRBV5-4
CASSGDRGNWNEQYF
TGTGCCAGCAGCGGTGACAGGGGAAATTGGAACGAGCAGTACTTC